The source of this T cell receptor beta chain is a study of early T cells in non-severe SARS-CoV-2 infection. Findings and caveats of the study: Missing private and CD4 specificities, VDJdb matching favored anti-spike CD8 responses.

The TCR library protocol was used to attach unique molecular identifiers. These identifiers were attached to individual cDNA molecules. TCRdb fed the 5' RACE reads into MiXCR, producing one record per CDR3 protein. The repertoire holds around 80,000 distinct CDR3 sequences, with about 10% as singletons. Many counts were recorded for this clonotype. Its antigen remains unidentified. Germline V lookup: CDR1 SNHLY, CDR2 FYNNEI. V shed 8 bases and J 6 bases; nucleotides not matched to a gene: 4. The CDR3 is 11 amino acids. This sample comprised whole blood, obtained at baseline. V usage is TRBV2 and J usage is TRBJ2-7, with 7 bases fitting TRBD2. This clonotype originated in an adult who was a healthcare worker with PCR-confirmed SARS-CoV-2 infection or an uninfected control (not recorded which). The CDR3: CASSREGEQYF. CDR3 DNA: TGTGCCAGCTCGAGGGAGGGCGAGCAGTACTTC.